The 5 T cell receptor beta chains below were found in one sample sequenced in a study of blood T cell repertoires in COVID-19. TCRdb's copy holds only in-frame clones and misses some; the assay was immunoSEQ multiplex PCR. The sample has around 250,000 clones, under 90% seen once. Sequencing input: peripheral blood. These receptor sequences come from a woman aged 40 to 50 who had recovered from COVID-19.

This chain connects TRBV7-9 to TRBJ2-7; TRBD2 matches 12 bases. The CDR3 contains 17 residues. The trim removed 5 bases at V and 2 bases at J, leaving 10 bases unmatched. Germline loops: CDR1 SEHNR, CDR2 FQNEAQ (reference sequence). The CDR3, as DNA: TGTGCCAGCAGCCCCCCTCGACTAGCGGGGGACGCCTACGAGCAGTACTTC. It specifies CASSPPRLAGDAYEQYF.

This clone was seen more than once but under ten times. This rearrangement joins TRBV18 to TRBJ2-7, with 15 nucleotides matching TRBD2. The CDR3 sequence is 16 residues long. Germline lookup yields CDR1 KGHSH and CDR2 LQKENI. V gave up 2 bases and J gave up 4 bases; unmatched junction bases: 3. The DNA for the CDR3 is TGTGCCAGCTCACCAGGACTAGCGGGAGGGATTTACGAGCAGTACTTC. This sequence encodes CASSPGLAGGIYEQYF.

CDR3 amino acids: CASSPATTTDTQYF. The CDR3 DNA is TGTGCCAGCAGTCCAGCGACTACCACAGATACGCAGTATTTT. The genes are TRBV6-1 and TRBJ2-3; D perhaps matches TRBD2 (5 bases). Germline V CDR1 and CDR2: MNHNS, SASEGT. V was trimmed by 5 bases and J by 2 bases, leaving 11 bases between them. This CDR3 comprises 14 residues.

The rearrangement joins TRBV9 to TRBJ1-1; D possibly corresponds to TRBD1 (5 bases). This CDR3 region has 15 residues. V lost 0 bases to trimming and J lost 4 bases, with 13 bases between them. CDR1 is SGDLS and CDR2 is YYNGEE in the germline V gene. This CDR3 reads CASSVGGAGVTEAFF. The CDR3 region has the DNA TGTGCCAGCAGCGTAGGGGGCGCTGGGGTCACTGAAGCTTTCTTT.

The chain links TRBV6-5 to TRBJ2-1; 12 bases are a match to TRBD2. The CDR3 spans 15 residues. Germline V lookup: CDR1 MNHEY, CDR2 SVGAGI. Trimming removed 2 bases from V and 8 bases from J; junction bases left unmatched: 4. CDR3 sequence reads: CASSYPTSGRYEQFF. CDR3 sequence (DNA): TGTGCCAGCAGTTACCCAACTAGCGGGAGGTATGAGCAGTTCTTC.